This TCR beta chain originates from a study of T cell responses to AZD1222 COVID-19 vaccine. Study-level background: Pooled in the analysis were second doses at about 4 or about 12 weeks.

This table comes from immunoSEQ multiplex PCR, and its TCRdb copy is limited to in-frame clones, with some not included. This sample yields roughly 120,000 clones, of which about 90% are seen a single time; around a tenth belongs to the top ten. The study's findings and limits: Variant regions that are unmutated are reportedly the target of nearly half of spike-specific TCRs. Two AZD1222 doses significantly raised spike-specific TCR breadth and depth over controls. Sampling captured repertoires only after the peak T cell response.

As concerns this clone: The antigen is undetermined.

Per the germline V gene, CDR1 is MDHEN and CDR2 is SYDVKM. V shed 5 bases and J shed 1 base, with 12 bases lying between them. This CDR3 is built from 14 residues. This TCR came from an adult in good health. The chain links TRBV28 to TRBJ2-7; possibly TRBD1 for D (5 bases). The sample in question was peripheral blood, obtained on day 0 of AZD1222 vaccination. Here the CDR3 DNA reads TGTGCCAGCAGTAGTTTTGACAGATCCTACGAGCAGTACTTC. Protein sequence: CASSSFDRSYEQYF.